What follows are 25 T cell receptor beta chains derived from one specimen sequenced in a study of cytomegalovirus exposure and HLA in healthy donors. The PCR contained 60 Vbeta and 13 Jbeta primers. Sequencing used immunoSEQ multiplex PCR; TCRdb keeps in-frame clones, though not all of them. The sample lists about 35,000 clones, more than 90% occurring once. The sample was PBMCs. Receptors were obtained from a woman aged 18-29 years in good health and CMV-seronegative.

V is TRBV9 and J is TRBJ2-7; 8 nucleotides agree with TRBD1. V gave up 4 bases and J gave up 3 bases; unmatched junction bases: 6. The germline gives CDR1 SGDLS, CDR2 YYNGEE. This CDR3 has 14 residues. The CDR3 bases are TGTGCCAGCAGCCCAGGACAGGGACACTACGAGCAGTACTTC. Translating gives CASSPGQGHYEQYF.

The V call is TRBV6-6, the J call TRBJ2-7; possible D gene TRBD1, 5 bases. This CDR3 is built from 12 residues. Trimming removed 2 bases from V and 12 bases from J, with 14 bases in between. Germline V gives CDR1 MNHNY, CDR2 SVGAGI (reference sequence). The chain's CDR3 is CASSYDSAPTYF. The CDR3 coding sequence is TGTGCCAGCAGTTACGACAGCGCACCCACGTACTTC.

The J gene is TRBJ2-7, the V gene TRBV6-6; 8 bases match TRBD2. CDR1 is MNHNY, CDR2 SVGAGI, per germline (reference sequence). Trimming cost V 2 bases and J 2 bases; bases outside gene matches: 2. This CDR3 comprises 14 residues. CDR3 sequence (DNA): TGTGCCAGCAGTTACAGAGCGGGGGCCTACGAGCAGTACTTC. This encodes CASSYRAGAYEQYF.

V usage is TRBV11-2 and J usage is TRBJ1-4; a possible D gene is TRBD1 (6 bases). The CDR3 sequence is 14 residues long. The germline V and J ends were trimmed by 5 bases and 5 bases, with 12 bases remaining between them. The V gene's germline CDR1 is SGHAT and CDR2 FQNNGV. For the CDR3, the DNA is TGTGCCAGCAGCCGGACAGCCAGGAATGAAAAACTGTTTTTT. Protein sequence: CASSRTARNEKLFF.

The chain uses TRBV6-6 and TRBJ1-1; the D is unclear. The length of the CDR3 is 15 residues. The V end lost 1 base, the J end lost 5 bases, and 14 bases lay between the germline ends. CDR1 is MNHNY and CDR2 is SVGAGI in the germline V gene (reference sequence). CDR3 amino acids: CASSYWPVSGTEAFF. CDR3 coding DNA: TGTGCCAGCAGTTACTGGCCTGTCTCGGGGACTGAAGCTTTCTTT.

Details on this clone: The junction shows a germline mismatch at one end, possibly a read error. The chain uses TRBV11-1 and TRBJ2-7, with D possibly matching TRBD1 (6 bases). The CDR3 runs 14 residues. From germline, CDR1 is SGHAT and CDR2 FQDESV (reference sequence). CDR3 in amino acids: CASSPWDNSYGQYF. CDR3 nucleotide sequence: TGTGCCAGCAGCCCATGGGACAACTCCTACGGGCAGTACTTC. Supplemented by reference TRBV11-1 and TRBJ2-7, the full variable domain reads EAEVAQSPRYKITEKSQAVAFWCDPISGHATLYWYRQILGQGPELLVQFQDESVVDDSQLPKDRFSAERLKGVDSTLKIQPAELGDSAMYLCASSPWDNSYGQYFGPGTRLTVT.

This rearrangement joins TRBV4-1 to TRBJ1-2; D may be TRBD1 (5 bases). The V gene's germline CDR1 is MGHRA and CDR2 YSYEKL. The germline V and J ends were trimmed by 0 bases and 6 bases, with 20 bases remaining between them. CDR3 length: 17 residues. The CDR3 DNA is TGCGCCAGCAGCCAAGATCCAACAGGACGCCCCGGAAATGGCTACACCTTC. Amino acid sequence: CASSQDPTGRPGNGYTF.

This rearrangement joins TRBV18 to TRBJ1-5; D ambiguous. Trimming left V 3 bases short and J 4 bases short, with 16 bases between. Germline V gene data show CDR1 as KGHSH and CDR2 as LQKENI. The CDR3 covers 16 residues. CDR3 DNA: TGTGCCAGCTCACCCGCCAAGCGGGATGGAAATCAGCCCCAGCATTTT. Translation: CASSPAKRDGNQPQHF.

V usage is TRBV30 and J usage is TRBJ1-5, with 8 bases matching TRBD1. V shed 1 base, J shed 2 bases, and the junction held 1 base outside the gene matches. There are 14 residues in the CDR3. CDR1 GTSNPN and CDR2 SVGIG come from the germline V gene (reference sequence). CDR3: CAWSADRGNQPQHF. In DNA form, the CDR3 reads TGTGCCTGGAGTGCGGACAGGGGCAATCAGCCCCAGCATTTT.

The chain has TRBV27 and TRBJ2-3; weak D call: TRBD1 (6 bases). The CDR3 is 14 residues long. The V and J ends lost 4 bases and 2 bases respectively, with 10 bases between them. Per the germline V gene, CDR1 is MNHEY and CDR2 is SMNVEV (reference sequence). Here the CDR3 DNA reads TGTGCCAGCAGTTCACAGGGTGTCACAGATACGCAGTATTTT. This sequence encodes CASSSQGVTDTQYF.

This chain links TRBV5-1 with TRBJ2-7; 8 bases are a match to TRBD1. The CDR3 consists of 14 residues. The V gene's germline CDR1 is SGHRS and CDR2 YFSETQ. Germline trimming cut 3 bases from V and 4 bases from J; bases unmatched to any gene: 6. This CDR3 is CASSSGTGHYEQYF. The CDR3, as DNA: TGCGCCAGCAGCTCCGGGACAGGTCATTACGAGCAGTACTTC. Combining the CDR3 with reference TRBV5-1 and TRBJ2-7 gives the whole variable domain KAGVTQTPRYLIKTRGQQVTLSCSPISGHRSVSWYQQTPGQGLQFLFEYFSETQRNKGNFPGRFSGRQFSNSRSEMNVSTLELGDSALYLCASSSGTGHYEQYFGPGTRLTVT.

V gene TRBV4-1 combines with J gene TRBJ2-1, with TRBD2 identical over 13 bases. Trimming cost V 6 bases and J 6 bases; bases outside gene matches: 11. CDR3 size: 17 residues. The germline V gene encodes CDR1 MGHRA and CDR2 YSYEKL. The CDR3 loop is CASSSWPGLAGFNEQFF. The CDR3 nucleotides read TGCGCCAGCAGTTCATGGCCGGGACTAGCGGGATTCAATGAGCAGTTCTTC.

CDR3 nucleotide sequence: TGTGCCAGCAGTTTAGTTCCCCCAGGACTAGCGGGAGGGGATGAGCAGTTCTTC. This translates into CASSLVPPGLAGGDEQFF. The chain is built from TRBV28 and TRBJ2-1, with 15 bases fitting TRBD2. Germline V gives CDR1 MDHEN, CDR2 SYDVKM. With V trimmed by 2 bases and J by 8 bases, 10 bases remained unmatched. The CDR3 is 18 residues long.

The rearrangement uses TRBV27 and TRBJ2-7; 7 bases match TRBD1. The germline gives CDR1 MNHEY, CDR2 SMNVEV (reference sequence). The CDR3 has 14 amino acids. V lost 4 bases and J lost 0; bases outside the gene matches: 3. CDR3 DNA: TGTGCCAGCAGTTCTTCAGGGGGCTCCTACGAGCAGTACTTC. Encoded protein: CASSSSGGSYEQYF.

The gene calls are TRBV6-1 and TRBJ2-5, with a possible D match to TRBD2 (6 bases). The CDR3 loop spans 15 amino acids. With 1 base removed from V and 1 base from J, the gap between germline ends came to 10 bases. Per the germline V gene, CDR1 is MNHNS and CDR2 is SASEGT. As DNA, the CDR3 is TGTGCCAGCAGTGAAGTGGCGGGAAGCCAAGAGACCCAGTACTTC. Residues: CASSEVAGSQETQYF.

The chain carries TRBV7-6 and TRBJ2-1; TRBD2 agrees at 14 bases. The V gene's germline CDR1 is SGHVS and CDR2 FNYEAQ. This CDR3 has 15 amino acids. V shed 5 bases and J 10 bases; nucleotides not matched to a gene: 7. The CDR3 reads CASSQGLAGVREQFF. The CDR3 nucleotides read TGTGCCAGCAGCCAGGGACTAGCGGGAGTTCGGGAGCAGTTCTTC.

The chain is built from TRBV9 and TRBJ2-1, with 15 bases lining up with TRBD2. The CDR3 runs 21 residues. Germline loops: CDR1 SGDLS, CDR2 YYNGEE. The V segment lost 4 bases and the J segment 4 bases; nucleotides outside the gene matches: 18. CDR3 nucleotide sequence: TGTGCCAGCAGCTCCTACCTTCCCGGACTAGCGGGAGGGTTAGGGTACAATGAGCAGTTCTTC. It translates to CASSSYLPGLAGGLGYNEQFF.

The CDR3 DNA follows: TGTGCCAGCAGCACTCAGGGGCACCATTATACTCACAATGAGCAGTTCTTC. It encodes CASSTQGHHYTHNEQFF. V gene TRBV21-1 combines with J gene TRBJ2-1; the table names TRBD1, a call not compared with the DNA. TRBV21-1 is described as a pseudogene. This CDR3 is 17 amino acids long.

Here the CDR3 DNA reads TGTGCCAGCAGTGTTGGGACAGCCGACTCCTTTGAAAAACTGTTTTTT. It specifies CASSVGTADSFEKLFF. This chain uses TRBV6-1 with TRBJ1-4, with 7 nucleotides matching TRBD1. There are 16 residues in the CDR3. V lost 4 bases and J lost 7; bases outside the gene matches: 12. The germline V gene encodes CDR1 MNHNS and CDR2 SASEGT.

The gene calls are TRBV30 and TRBJ2-5; 10 bases match TRBD1. Judging by the DNA end, TRBJ2-7 fits better; the J call may be wrong. The CDR3 spans 15 residues. Germline CDR1 GTSNPN, CDR2 SVGIG (reference sequence). The CDR3 bases are TGTGCCGGCAGATTAGGGACAGGGGTTTTCTACGAGCAGTACTTC. It yields the protein CAGRLGTGVFYEQYF.

The rearrangement uses TRBV30 and TRBJ2-1; 11 bases match TRBD2. The CDR3 has 14 residues. Germline values: CDR1 GTSNPN, CDR2 SVGIG (reference sequence). With V trimmed by 8 bases and J by 4 bases, 7 bases remained unmatched. In DNA, the CDR3 is TGTGCCCAGAAACTAGCGGGAGAGTACAATGAGCAGTTCTTC. Its protein product is CAQKLAGEYNEQFF.

V is TRBV7-9 and J is TRBJ1-6; tentative D call: TRBD1 (5 bases). Trimming took 5 bases from V and 11 from J, leaving 16 bases between them. This CDR3 spans 14 amino acids. Germline V CDR1 and CDR2: SEHNR, FQNEAQ (reference sequence). The chain's CDR3 is CASSTGGGKTPLHF. CDR3 nucleotides: TGTGCCAGCAGCACCGGGGGAGGGAAAACACCCCTCCACTTT. Full variable domain (rest looked up from reference TRBV7-9 and TRBJ1-6): DTGVSQNPRHKITKRGQNVTFRCDPISEHNRLYWYRQTLGQGPEFLTYFQNEAQLEKSRLLSDRFSAERPKGSFSTLEIQRTEQGDSAMYLCASSTGGGKTPLHFGNGTRLTVT.

The sample holds one count of this clone. The chain carries TRBV5-4 and TRBJ1-2; 9 bases are shared with TRBD1. In germline, CDR1 is SGHNT, CDR2 YYREEE (reference sequence). The CDR3 loop spans 15 amino acids. The V and J ends lost 4 bases and 4 bases, in that order; junction bases with no gene match: 8. CDR3 coding DNA: TGTGCCAGCAGCGGGAGACAGGGGGATCGCTATGGCTACACCTTC. It yields the protein CASSGRQGDRYGYTF.

The CDR3 loop is CASSPVPQGAGEQYF. The DNA for the CDR3 is TGTGCCAGCAGTCCCGTACCCCAGGGGGCCGGCGAGCAGTACTTC. V gene TRBV27 combines with J gene TRBJ2-7; 8 bases are a match to TRBD1. The CDR3 totals 15 residues. CDR1 is MNHEY, CDR2 SMNVEV, per germline (reference sequence). The V and J ends lost 5 bases and 6 bases, in that order; junction bases with no gene match: 12.

The rearrangement links TRBV9 to TRBJ1-2; 9 bases are shared with TRBD1. This CDR3 is 11 amino acids long. The germline V gene encodes CDR1 SGDLS and CDR2 YYNGEE. Trimming removed 10 bases from V and 6 bases from J; junction bases left unmatched: 4. The CDR3 DNA follows: TGTGCCTCACAGGGGGCGCATGGCTACACCTTC. It codes for CASQGAHGYTF.